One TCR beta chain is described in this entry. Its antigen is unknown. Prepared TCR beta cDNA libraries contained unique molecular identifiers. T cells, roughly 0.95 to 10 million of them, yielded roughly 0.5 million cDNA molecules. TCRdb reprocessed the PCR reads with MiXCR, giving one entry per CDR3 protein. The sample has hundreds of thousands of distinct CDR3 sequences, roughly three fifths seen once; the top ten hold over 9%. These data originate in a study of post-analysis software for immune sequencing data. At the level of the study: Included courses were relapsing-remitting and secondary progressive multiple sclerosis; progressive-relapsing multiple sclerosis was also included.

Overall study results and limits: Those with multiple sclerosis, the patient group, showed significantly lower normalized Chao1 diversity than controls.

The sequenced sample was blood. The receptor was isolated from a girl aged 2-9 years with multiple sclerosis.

The CDR3 loop is CASSYLFSNNEQFF. CDR3 DNA: TGTGCCAGCAGTTATTTGTTCAGCAACAATGAGCAGTTCTTC. J is TRBJ2-1 and V is TRBV6-2 or TRBV6-3; D not resolved. Germline V gene data show CDR1 as MNHEY and CDR2 as SVGEGT. CDR3 length equals 14 residues. Trimming pared 3 bases from V and 5 bases from J, leaving 11 bases between.